Following are 27 T cell receptor beta chains from one sample sequenced in a study of blood T cells in healthy people across ages. The authors ran a second PCR of about 6 to 11 cycles using a sample-barcoded 5' primer and a J-beta primer mix. TCRdb recomputed calls from the 5' RACE reads with MiXCR, one row per CDR3 protein. This sample has about a million distinct CDR3 sequences, with around 46% found just once. The material sequenced was blood. All receptors derive from a man aged 30 to 45 in good health.

This clonotype was counted between two and nine times. The rearrangement joins TRBV30 to TRBJ2-1; 7 bases map to TRBD2. Germline CDR1 GTSNPN, CDR2 SVGIG (reference sequence). The CDR3 is 13 amino acids. J was trimmed by 9 bases and V by 8 bases; bases with no gene match: 13. The CDR3 bases are TGTGCCGGAGACGGACTAGGTGGAAGTGAGCAGTTCTTC. Translating it yields CAGDGLGGSEQFF. Full variable domain (missing parts from reference TRBV30 and TRBJ2-1): SQTIHQWPATLVQPVGSPLSLECTVEGTSNPNLYWYRQAAGRGLQLLFYSVGIGQISSEVPQNLSASRPQDRQFILSSKKLLLSDSGFYLCAGDGLGGSEQFFGPGTRLTVL.

A few counts support this clonotype. CDR3 sequence (DNA): TGCAGTGCTAGAGCATCGGGGGGGAACCAAGAGACCCAGTACTTC. Translation: CSARASGGNQETQYF. V usage is TRBV20-1 and J usage is TRBJ2-5; 8 bases agree with TRBD2. Germline loops: CDR1 DFQATT, CDR2 SNEGSKA (reference sequence). Unmatched junction bases numbered 4, after V lost 1 base and J lost 0 bases. CDR3 length: 15 residues.

This clonotype appeared a few times. The gene calls are TRBV6-2 or TRBV6-3 and TRBJ1-2; D gene uncertain. CDR1 is MNHEY and CDR2 is SVGEGT in the germline V gene. V gave up 7 bases and J gave up 9 bases, with 24 bases separating them. The CDR3 has 15 amino acids. CDR3 sequence (DNA): TGTGCCAGCATCCGCGACCCGGTTTCCCTCTTGAGCTACACCTTC. It encodes CASIRDPVSLLSYTF.

This clonotype was recorded a few times. The chain couples TRBV29-1 to TRBJ2-7, with D maybe TRBD2 (6 bases). Germline V lookup: CDR1 SQVTM, CDR2 ANQGSEA. Trimming took off 4 bases at V and 7 bases at J, with 14 bases between the two ends. This CDR3 contains 12 residues. Here the CDR3 DNA reads TGCAGCGTTGGCGGGACCCTAGCGGAGCAGTACTTC. Translated: CSVGGTLAEQYF.

V is TRBV4-1 and J is TRBJ1-5; possible D gene TRBD1, 6 bases. The CDR3 loop spans 15 amino acids. Trimming removed 1 base from V and 6 bases from J, with 13 bases in between. The V gene's germline CDR1 is MGHRA and CDR2 YSYEKL. The CDR3 is CASSQVAGASQPQHF. CDR3 coding DNA: TGCGCCAGCAGCCAAGTTGCAGGGGCCAGTCAGCCCCAGCATTTT.

V gene TRBV11-2 combines with J gene TRBJ1-5; TRBD1 is a possible D gene (5 bases). This CDR3 spans 15 amino acids. Germline loops: CDR1 SGHAT, CDR2 FQNNGV. Trimming removed 0 bases from V and 1 base from J, with 7 bases in between. CDR3 sequence reads: CASSLDEGSNQPQHF. The CDR3 DNA reads TGTGCCAGCAGCTTAGATGAGGGGAGCAATCAGCCCCAGCATTTT.

In its sample, this clonotype was seen a few times. The chain links TRBV6-2 or TRBV6-3 to TRBJ2-3; 12 bases agree with TRBD2. The CDR3 covers 19 residues. Trimming took 7 bases from V and 0 from J; bases not matched to a gene: 14. From germline, CDR1 is MNHEY and CDR2 SVGEGT. CDR3 region: CASIPALGLAGPSTDTQYF. The CDR3, as DNA: TGTGCCAGCATCCCGGCCCTCGGACTAGCGGGGCCGAGCACAGATACGCAGTATTTT.

The genes are TRBV25-1 and TRBJ2-3; the D is unclear. Germline CDR1 is MGHDK and CDR2 is SYGVNS. CDR3 length equals 13 residues. Between the trimmed V and J ends, which lost 4 bases and 3 bases, there was a span of 8 bases. In DNA, the CDR3 is TGTGCCAGCAGTGGACTTTATACAGATACGCAGTATTTT. Translated: CASSGLYTDTQYF.

V and J are TRBV5-1 and TRBJ2-1; possibly TRBD2 for D (5 bases). CDR3 size: 11 residues. Trimming cost V 6 bases and J 10 bases, with 11 bases left between them. Germline V gene data show CDR1 as SGHRS and CDR2 as YFSETQ. CDR3 in DNA: TGCGCCAGCACCTGGGAGTGGGAGCAGTTCTTC. It codes for CASTWEWEQFF.

The V call is TRBV5-1, the J call TRBJ2-3; 9 nucleotides align to TRBD2. The junction had 9 bases not matched to a gene; V was cut back by 5 bases and J by 2 bases. Germline values: CDR1 SGHRS, CDR2 YFSETQ. The CDR3 spans 16 residues. CDR3 residues: CASRPGTSTTTDTQYF. In DNA, the CDR3 is TGCGCCAGCAGACCCGGGACTAGCACCACCACAGATACGCAGTATTTT.

In regard to this clonotype: At one end, the junction sequence differs from germline, possibly due to a read error. The chain uses TRBV7-2 and TRBJ2-2; D is undetermined. The CDR3 is 14 amino acids. From germline, CDR1 is SGHTA and CDR2 FQGNSA. CDR3 DNA sequence: TGTGTCAGCAGCTTATCCCCAAACACCGGGGAGCTGTTTTTT. It encodes CVSSLSPNTGELFF.

This clonotype has a handful of counts. V and J are TRBV29-1 and TRBJ2-1, with TRBD2 matching 8 bases. The CDR3 is 15 amino acids. The V and J ends lost 6 bases and 6 bases, in that order; junction bases with no gene match: 13. The germline V gene has CDR1 SQVTM and CDR2 ANQGSEA. The chain's CDR3 is CSVTRGGGLINEQFF. The CDR3 DNA sequence: TGCAGCGTCACCCGGGGCGGGGGGCTAATCAATGAGCAGTTCTTC.

On this clonotype: The junction departs from the called germline gene at one end, perhaps through a read error. The chain carries TRBV10-3 and TRBJ2-1, with TRBD2 as a possible D gene (5 bases). Germline values: CDR1 ENHRY, CDR2 SYGVKD. The CDR3 loop spans 12 amino acids. CDR3 in amino acids: CTISNGLNEQFF. CDR3 DNA: TGTACCATCAGTAATGGACTGAATGAGCAGTTCTTC.

The sample holds one count of this clonotype. The genes are TRBV3-1 and TRBJ2-2; perhaps D is TRBD1 or TRBD2 (6 bases each). Germline values: CDR1 LGHDT, CDR2 YNNKEL (reference sequence). The CDR3 consists of 14 residues. Deletions cut 6 bases from V and 4 bases from J, with 12 bases between. The CDR3 loop reads CASRDGGATGELFF. The CDR3 nucleotides are TGTGCCAGCAGGGACGGGGGCGCCACCGGGGAGCTGTTTTTT.

This clonotype was seen a few times. CDR3 amino acids: CASSVEAGFNQPQHF. CDR3 in DNA: TGTGCCAGCAGCGTCGAAGCAGGGTTCAATCAGCCCCAGCATTTT. This chain uses TRBV7-2 with TRBJ1-5, with a weak D call TRBD1 (5 bases). V was clipped by 5 bases and J by 3 bases, with 14 bases between them. The CDR3 has 15 residues. Germline CDR1 is SGHTA and CDR2 is FQGNSA. The full variable domain, its missing parts supplied by reference TRBV7-2 and TRBJ1-5, is GAGVSQSPSNKVTEKGKDVELRCDPISGHTALYWYRQSLGQGLEFLIYFQGNSAPDKSGLPSDRFSAERTGGSVSTLTIQRTQQEDSAVYLCASSVEAGFNQPQHFGDGTRLSIL.

CDR3 protein: CASSSDLYGQYF. In DNA, the CDR3 is TGTGCCAGCAGCTCAGACCTATACGGGCAGTACTTC. The V gene is TRBV7-2, the J gene TRBJ2-5, with D hard to call. This CDR3 is built from 12 residues. Germline CDR1 and CDR2: SGHTA and FQGNSA. Trimming left V 4 bases short and J 11 bases short, with 14 bases between.

For this clonotype: One junction end does not reproduce the germline sequence, and a read error may be involved. The J gene is TRBJ2-7, the V gene TRBV6-5, with TRBD2 matching 7 bases. The CDR3 consists of 9 residues. Germline V gene data show CDR1 as MNHEY and CDR2 as SVGAGI. As DNA, the CDR3 is TGTGCCAGTGGGGGGGAGCGGTACTTC. This codes for CASGGERYF.

The rearrangement joins TRBV7-6 to TRBJ2-3; D might be TRBD1 (5 bases). This CDR3 contains 16 residues. Germline V gene lookup returns CDR1 SGHVS and CDR2 FNYEAQ. Trimming left V 5 bases short and J 1 base short, with 16 bases between. CDR3 amino acids: CASSPRQQSRTDTQYF. As DNA, the CDR3 is TGTGCCAGCAGCCCTCGACAGCAGTCTCGCACAGATACGCAGTATTTT.

This clonotype was seen ten or more times. The chain has TRBV20-1 and TRBJ2-5, with 15 bases lining up with TRBD2. Germline CDR1 is DFQATT and CDR2 is SNEGSKA (reference sequence). The CDR3 consists of 18 residues. With 6 bases clipped from V and 2 bases from J, the junction kept 13 bases outside the gene matches. Written as DNA, the CDR3 is TGCAGTGCGACCAACCCGCCCGGGACTAGCGGGGGGCAAGAGACCCAGTACTTC. The encoded protein is CSATNPPGTSGGQETQYF.

The table lists this clonotype with a few counts. This chain joins TRBV6-5 and TRBJ2-3, with 8 bases that match TRBD2. CDR1 MNHEY and CDR2 SVGAGI come from the germline V gene. Trimming removed 5 bases from V and 2 bases from J; junction bases left unmatched: 6. This CDR3 region has 15 residues. CDR3 loop: CASSEIAGNTDTQYF. The CDR3 coding sequence is TGTGCCAGCAGTGAAATAGCGGGGAACACAGATACGCAGTATTTT.

This chain uses TRBV7-2 with TRBJ1-5; D is unresolved. Looked up from germline, CDR1 is SGHTA and CDR2 is FQGNSA. Deletions cut 5 bases from V and 2 bases from J, with 22 bases between. CDR3 length: 18 residues. The CDR3 DNA reads TGTGCCAGCAGCAGAAGTGTAAGGGCGGATAGGCGCAATCAGCCCCAGCATTTT. Residues: CASSRSVRADRRNQPQHF. The variable domain in full, with the rest retrieved from reference TRBV7-2 and TRBJ1-5, is GAGVSQSPSNKVTEKGKDVELRCDPISGHTALYWYRQSLGQGLEFLIYFQGNSAPDKSGLPSDRFSAERTGGSVSTLTIQRTQQEDSAVYLCASSRSVRADRRNQPQHFGDGTRLSIL.

The chain combines TRBV5-1 with TRBJ2-3; tentatively, D is TRBD1 or TRBD2 (5 bases each). This CDR3 is 16 amino acids long. Germline V CDR1 and CDR2: SGHRS, YFSETQ. Between the trimmed V and J ends, which lost 2 bases and 1 base, there was a span of 14 bases. CDR3 region: CASSFTGTAGTDTQYF. CDR3 bases: TGCGCCAGCAGCTTTACCGGGACGGCCGGCACAGATACGCAGTATTTT. Combining the CDR3 with reference TRBV5-1 and TRBJ2-3 gives the whole variable domain KAGVTQTPRYLIKTRGQQVTLSCSPISGHRSVSWYQQTPGQGLQFLFEYFSETQRNKGNFPGRFSGRQFSNSRSEMNVSTLELGDSALYLCASSFTGTAGTDTQYFGPGTRLTVL.

V and J are TRBV4-2 and TRBJ2-1; 14 bases match TRBD2. The length of the CDR3 is 16 residues. Unmatched junction bases numbered 4, after V lost 1 base and J lost 8 bases. CDR1 and CDR2 (germline): LGHNA, YNFKEQ. The CDR3 DNA sequence: TGTGCCAGCAGCCAAGGGACTAGCGGGGGGCGCTATGAGCAGTTCTTC. It codes for CASSQGTSGGRYEQFF.

A note on this clonotype: An end of the junction does not agree with germline; a read error may underlie this. The chain employs TRBV6-4 and TRBJ2-3; 9 bases are shared with TRBD2. The CDR3 covers 14 residues. Germline V CDR1 and CDR2: MRHNA, SNTAGT. In DNA form, the CDR3 reads TGTGCCGGCAGGACTAGCGCTGGCACAGATACGCAGTATTTT. Protein sequence: CAGRTSAGTDTQYF.

Notes on this clonotype: This CDR3 fails to terminate in the conserved phenylalanine or tryptophan, so it likely reflects a read error. This chain joins TRBV5-6 and TRBJ2-4, with D possibly being TRBD2 (6 bases). The DNA matches TRBJ2-7 better at its end, which makes the J call doubtful. Germline CDR1 reads SGHDT; CDR2 reads YYEEEE. The CDR3 loop spans 17 amino acids. The CDR3 loop reads CASSGRQRATYAYEQYL. The CDR3 bases are TGTGCCAGCAGCGGTCGACAGCGGGCCACTTATGCCTACGAGCAGTACTTA.

This clonotype was seen just once. This rearrangement joins TRBV6-2 or TRBV6-3 to TRBJ2-7, with TRBD1 identical over 7 bases. The ends lost 6 bases at V and 0 bases at J; junction bases unmatched: 8. This CDR3 contains 15 residues. CDR1 and CDR2 (germline): MNHEY, SVGEGT. The CDR3 DNA is TGTGCCAGCAGGATAACAGGGGCGGCCTCCTACGAGCAGTACTTC. It specifies CASRITGAASYEQYF.

The gene calls are TRBV13 and TRBJ2-1; 8 bases map to TRBD1. J lost 5 bases, V lost 5 bases, and 8 bases had no gene match. This CDR3 contains 15 residues. Per germline, CDR1 PRHDT and CDR2 FYEKMQ (reference sequence). Here the CDR3 reads CASSPRTGIHNEQFF. CDR3 nucleotides: TGTGCCAGCAGCCCCCGGACAGGGATCCACAATGAGCAGTTCTTC.